One and the same sample provided the 25 T cell receptor beta chains below, sequenced in a study of glioma-infiltrating T cells. Using RNA template, CDR3s of TCR alpha and beta were amplified with iRepertoire arm-PCR. TCRdb called the multiplex PCR reads again in MiXCR, with one record for every CDR3 protein. This table has a few hundred thousand distinct CDR3 sequences, 41% appearing once. What was sequenced was glioma tissue, nonneoplastic brain tissue, or PBMCs (not recorded which). These receptors were taken from a human donor with low-grade glioma or glioblastoma, undergoing nonglioma brain surgery, or in good health (not recorded which).

The chain is built from TRBV19 and TRBJ2-3, with D maybe TRBD1 (5 bases). Germline V lookup: CDR1 LNHDA, CDR2 SQIVND (reference sequence). Trimming pared 7 bases from V and 2 bases from J, leaving 16 bases between. The CDR3 length is 15 residues. The chain's CDR3 is CASNGWGLDTDTQYF. As DNA, the CDR3 is TGTGCCAGTAATGGATGGGGCTTGGACACAGATACGCAGTATTTT.

There are a few counts of this clonotype. This rearrangement joins TRBV4-3 to TRBJ1-4; 7 bases match TRBD1. CDR3 length: 19 residues. After removal of 0 bases from V and 0 bases from J, the junction contained 10 bases not matched to a gene. Germline V CDR1 and CDR2: LGHNA, YSLEER. For the CDR3, the DNA is TGCGCCAGCAGCCAAGATAAGAACAGGGGATCTGCAACTAATGAAAAACTGTTTTTT. Translation gives CASSQDKNRGSATNEKLFF.

This clonotype has just a few counts. The chain combines TRBV12-5 with TRBJ2-3; 11 nucleotides line up with TRBD2. Germline V lookup: CDR1 LGHNT, CDR2 FRNRAP. The CDR3 runs 17 residues. The CDR3 protein is CVIHSSGRYRGTDTQYF. CDR3 nucleotides: TGTGTCATTCACTCTAGCGGGAGGTACAGGGGCACAGATACGCAGTATTTT. Based on the CDR3 plus reference TRBV12-5 and TRBJ2-3, the full variable domain is DARVTQTPRHKVTEMGQEVTMRCQPILGHNTVFWYRQTMMQGLELLAYFRNRAPLDDSGMPKDRFSAEMPDATLATLKIQPSEPRDSAVYFCVIHSSGRYRGTDTQYFGPGTRLTVL.

This clonotype was seen more than once but under ten times. The V gene is TRBV6-6, the J gene TRBJ1-4; TRBD1 might be the D (6 bases). V lost 2 bases and J 7 bases, leaving 8 bases between the germline ends. In germline, CDR1 is MNHNY, CDR2 SVGAGI (reference sequence). This CDR3 comprises 13 residues. The CDR3 DNA reads as TGTGCCAGCAGTTACGGGGGGCTTGAAAAACTGTTTTTT. Its protein is CASSYGGLEKLFF.

Notes on this clonotype: A read error is possible here, since a much larger clone lies one base away. V is TRBV6-1 and J is TRBJ2-7; no clear D. Trimming stripped 3 bases from V and 0 bases from J, with 9 bases between. Germline values: CDR1 MNHNS, CDR2 SASEGT. The CDR3 extends over 14 amino acids. CDR3 coding DNA: TGTGCCAGCAGTGATATGGAAGGCTCCTACGAGCAGTACTTC. Protein product: CASSDMEGSYEQYF.

This clonotype was observed a few times. The chain carries TRBV7-9 and TRBJ1-3; D might be TRBD1 (5 bases). V lost 8 bases to trimming and J lost 2 bases, with 10 bases between them. The germline gives CDR1 SEHNR, CDR2 FQNEAQ (reference sequence). The CDR3 runs 13 residues. The CDR3 here is CASGIGAGNTIYF. CDR3 sequence (DNA): TGTGCCAGCGGTATAGGGGCTGGAAACACCATATATTTT. The variable domain in full, with the rest retrieved from reference TRBV7-9 and TRBJ1-3, is DTGVSQNPRHKITKRGQNVTFRCDPISEHNRLYWYRQTLGQGPEFLTYFQNEAQLEKSRLLSDRFSAERPKGSFSTLEIQRTEQGDSAMYLCASGIGAGNTIYFGEGSWLTVV.

A few counts support this clonotype. The rearrangement links TRBV28 to TRBJ2-5; 8 bases are a match to TRBD1. In germline, CDR1 is MDHEN, CDR2 SYDVKM. J lost 3 bases, V lost 10 bases, and 4 bases had no gene match. CDR3 size: 12 residues. In DNA form, the CDR3 reads TGTGCCACCTCGGGACAGGAAGAGACCCAGTACTTC. It encodes CATSGQEETQYF.

The rearrangement joins TRBV12-5 to TRBJ1-1, with D perhaps TRBD1 (5 bases). V lost 7 bases and J 1 base, leaving 13 bases between the germline ends. The CDR3 consists of 14 residues. In germline, CDR1 is LGHNT, CDR2 FRNRAP. This chain's CDR3 is CASAPGPQNTEAFF. CDR3 DNA sequence: TGTGCTAGTGCGCCGGGACCCCAGAACACTGAAGCTTTCTTT.

V gene TRBV7-9 combines with J gene TRBJ2-3; D is ambiguous. The CDR3 covers 13 residues. Germline V gene sequence: CDR1 SEHNR, CDR2 FQNEAQ (reference sequence). V lost 11 bases to trimming and J lost 1 base, with 13 bases between them. As DNA, the CDR3 is TGTGCCGGGCGCAGAGAAGGCACAGATACGCAGTATTTT. This translates into CAGRREGTDTQYF.

This clonotype was seen more than once but under ten times. The chain employs TRBV18 and TRBJ2-3; no clear D gene. V was cut by 3 bases and J by 1 base, with 14 bases left in between. The CDR3 runs to 16 residues. Germline CDR1 reads KGHSH; CDR2 reads LQKENI. CDR3 loop: CASSPLSSLGTDTQYF. In DNA, the CDR3 is TGTGCCAGCTCACCTCTTTCCAGCTTAGGCACAGATACGCAGTATTTT.

This clonotype was seen repeatedly, ten times or more. The chain uses TRBV6-1 and TRBJ2-7; D perhaps matches TRBD2 (5 bases). This CDR3 comprises 14 residues. V was cut by 5 bases and J by 3 bases, with 14 bases left in between. The germline CDR1 and CDR2 sequences are MNHNS and SASEGT. This chain's CDR3 is CASSYTGNSYEQYF. The CDR3 nucleotides are TGTGCCAGCAGTTACACGGGGAATAGCTACGAGCAGTACTTC.

This clonotype was recorded many times. The J gene is TRBJ2-3, the V gene TRBV7-6; TRBD2 aligns across 10 bases. Germline CDR1 is SGHVS and CDR2 is FNYEAQ. After removal of 1 base from V and 4 bases from J, the junction contained 5 bases not matched to a gene. This CDR3 has 16 amino acids. The DNA for the CDR3 is TGTGCCAGCAGCTTAGAGTCTAGCGGGAGTTCAGATACGCAGTATTTT. Translating it yields CASSLESSGSSDTQYF.

This clonotype came up once. V is TRBV20-1 and J is TRBJ1-4; TRBD1 might be the D (6 bases). The CDR3 length is 15 residues. Between the trimmed V and J ends, which lost 1 base and 3 bases, there was a span of 12 bases. The germline V gene encodes CDR1 DFQATT and CDR2 SNEGSKA (reference sequence). The CDR3 spells CSARVPGTPNEKLFF. The CDR3 coding sequence is TGCAGTGCTAGAGTTCCCGGGACACCTAATGAAAAACTGTTTTTT.

The V and J genes are TRBV28 and TRBJ1-2; TRBD1 might be the D (6 bases). V lost 10 bases and J lost 2, with 26 bases in between. The CDR3 length is 17 residues. Germline CDR1 and CDR2: MDHEN and SYDVKM. The CDR3 DNA reads as TGTGCCAACAAGATTACGGGGGCTAAGAGGCCCAACTATGGCTACACCTTC. Translating gives CANKITGAKRPNYGYTF.

The V call is TRBV5-1, the J call TRBJ2-5; unclear D gene. Germline V CDR1 and CDR2: SGHRS, YFSETQ. The CDR3 extends over 14 amino acids. V was cut by 6 bases and J by 1 base, with 13 bases left in between. CDR3 protein: CASTQFSIQETQYF. The CDR3 coding sequence is TGCGCCAGCACCCAGTTCAGCATCCAAGAGACCCAGTACTTC. Full variable domain (remainder filled in from reference TRBV5-1 and TRBJ2-5): KAGVTQTPRYLIKTRGQQVTLSCSPISGHRSVSWYQQTPGQGLQFLFEYFSETQRNKGNFPGRFSGRQFSNSRSEMNVSTLELGDSALYLCASTQFSIQETQYFGPGTRLLVL.

This clonotype was recorded a few times. CDR3 region: CASSSPRGLWMDTEAFF. The CDR3 DNA is TGTGCCAGCAGTTCCCCCAGGGGGCTGTGGATGGACACTGAAGCTTTCTTT. The V gene is TRBV28, the J gene TRBJ1-1, with TRBD1 identical over 8 bases. Germline V CDR1 and CDR2: MDHEN, SYDVKM. Trimming cost V 4 bases and J 3 bases; bases outside gene matches: 13. This CDR3 has 17 amino acids.

This clonotype was counted ten times or more. The V gene is TRBV6-1, the J gene TRBJ2-2, with D possibly TRBD2 on 7 matching bases. V lost 0 bases and J 7 bases, leaving 12 bases between the germline ends. The CDR3 is made up of 15 amino acids. Germline-derived CDR1 and CDR2 are MNHNS and SASEGT. The CDR3 spells CASSEAGRGHGELFF. CDR3 sequence (DNA): TGTGCCAGCAGTGAAGCTGGGCGGGGGCACGGGGAGCTGTTTTTT.

The V gene is TRBV7-9, the J gene TRBJ1-5, with a weak D call TRBD1 (5 bases). This CDR3 spans 12 amino acids. Germline V gene lookup returns CDR1 SEHNR and CDR2 FQNEAQ (reference sequence). V was pared by 1 base and J by 16 bases, with 14 bases between. CDR3 protein: CASSLGGHLFHF. For the CDR3, the DNA is TGTGCCAGCAGCTTAGGCGGACACTTATTTCATTTT.

This clonotype was recorded many times. The chain has TRBV28 and TRBJ2-7, with 10 nucleotides matching TRBD1. The ends lost 6 bases at V and 5 bases at J; junction bases unmatched: 10. CDR3 length equals 15 residues. Germline CDR1 is MDHEN and CDR2 is SYDVKM. This chain's CDR3 is CASSPIPGTGDEQYF. DNA for the CDR3: TGTGCCAGCAGCCCTATCCCCGGGACAGGGGACGAGCAGTACTTC.

On this clonotype: A single base separates this from a much larger clone, so it may be a read error. The rearrangement uses TRBV20-1 and TRBJ1-1, with D tentatively TRBD1 (6 bases). CDR1 is DFQATT and CDR2 is SNEGSKA in the germline V gene (reference sequence). This CDR3 spans 12 amino acids. The CDR3 is CSARPGGTEALF. In DNA, the CDR3 is TGCAGTGCGAGACCGGGGGGCACTGAAGCTCTCTTT.

Regarding this clonotype: A junction boundary mismatches the germline segment, possibly from a read error. This chain uses TRBV20-1 with TRBJ1-1; D remains ambiguous. Germline V lookup: CDR1 DFQATT, CDR2 SNEGSKA (reference sequence). The length of the CDR3 is 14 residues. The CDR3 DNA reads as TGCAGTGCTAGAGATCTCTTTGGGAACACTGAAACTTTCTTT. Its translation: CSARDLFGNTETFF.

V gene TRBV6-2 or TRBV6-3 combines with J gene TRBJ2-1; 13 bases are a match to TRBD2. The CDR3 runs to 15 residues. After removal of 4 bases from V and 10 bases from J, the junction contained 7 bases not matched to a gene. The germline gives CDR1 MNHEY, CDR2 SVGEGT. CDR3 DNA sequence: TGTGCCAGCAGTTTTGGACTAGCGGGAGTCGAGGAGCAGTTCTTC. Translated: CASSFGLAGVEEQFF.

This clonotype occurred many times. This sequence joins TRBV6-1 and TRBJ2-7; 10 nucleotides align to TRBD2. There are 14 residues in the CDR3. Germline lookup yields CDR1 MNHNS and CDR2 SASEGT. V was pared by 6 bases and J by 6 bases, with 8 bases of the junction left unmatched. The CDR3 DNA follows: TGTGCCAGCAGCCCGCTAGCGGGAGTTTTCGAGCAGTACTTC. It encodes CASSPLAGVFEQYF.

This clonotype appeared a few times. J is TRBJ1-4 and V is TRBV12-3 or TRBV12-4; D perhaps matches TRBD1 (5 bases). V lost 7 bases and J 11 bases, leaving 20 bases between the germline ends. This CDR3 has 14 residues. The DNA of the CDR3 is TGTGCCAGCAAGGGAGGGTCGGGCCGGGGGAAACTGTTTTTT. Its translation: CASKGGSGRGKLFF.

On this clonotype itself: A much larger clonotype is one base distant, so this may be a read error. The chain uses TRBV4-1 and TRBJ2-1; no firm D call. Between the trimmed V and J ends, which lost 0 bases and 4 bases, there was a span of 10 bases. Germline CDR1 reads MGHRA; CDR2 reads YSYEKL. The CDR3 runs to 15 residues. CDR3 coding DNA: TGCGCCAGCAGCCAAGATGGGAAAAGATACAATGAGCAGTTCTTC. Translation: CASSQDGKRYNEQFF.